Below are 27 T cell receptor beta chains sequenced from a single sample in a study of T cell repertoires in cytomegalovirus infection. TCRdb reprocessed the reads via MiXCR and lists one record per CDR3 protein. The profile covers some 110,000 distinct CDR3 sequences, with roughly 9.1% appearing a single time and 30% to 40% taken by the ten largest. No cognate antigen is known for these TCRs. What was sequenced was PBMCs, sequenced either directly or after in vitro stimulation (not recorded which). Receptors originate from a human donor in good health (CMV status not recorded). Some clones in this sample may be carry-over from other donors' samples.

This clonotype occurred many times. J is TRBJ2-1 and V is TRBV7-2, with D perhaps TRBD2 (6 bases). Germline CDR1 is SGHTA and CDR2 is FQGNSA. V was clipped by 5 bases and J by 0 bases, with 11 bases between them. The CDR3 is 15 residues long. The CDR3 loop is CASSRLGGSYNEQFF. In nucleotides, the CDR3 is TGTGCCAGCAGCCGGTTGGGGGGCTCCTACAATGAGCAGTTCTTC. The whole variable domain, remainder taken from reference TRBV7-2 and TRBJ2-1, is GAGVSQSPSNKVTEKGKDVELRCDPISGHTALYWYRQSLGQGLEFLIYFQGNSAPDKSGLPSDRFSAERTGGSVSTLTIQRTQQEDSAVYLCASSRLGGSYNEQFFGPGTRLTVL.

At least ten counts were recorded for this clonotype. V and J are TRBV7-2 and TRBJ2-3; D is undetermined. In germline, CDR1 is SGHTA, CDR2 FQGNSA. There are 15 residues in the CDR3. V was clipped by 3 bases and J by 1 base, with 11 bases between them. CDR3 protein: CASSFGIGRTDTQYF. Written as DNA, the CDR3 is TGTGCCAGCAGCTTTGGTATCGGCCGCACAGATACGCAGTATTTT. The complete variable domain, with remaining parts taken from reference TRBV7-2 and TRBJ2-3, reads GAGVSQSPSNKVTEKGKDVELRCDPISGHTALYWYRQSLGQGLEFLIYFQGNSAPDKSGLPSDRFSAERTGGSVSTLTIQRTQQEDSAVYLCASSFGIGRTDTQYFGPGTRLTVL.

This clonotype was seen more than once but under ten times. This rearrangement joins TRBV28 to TRBJ1-3; D remains ambiguous. The CDR3 sequence is 13 residues long. V was clipped by 8 bases and J by 8 bases, with 16 bases between them. The V gene's germline CDR1 is MDHEN and CDR2 SYDVKM. In DNA form, the CDR3 reads TGTGCCAGCCTTCTCGCGAGGCTGGACACCATATATTTT. Translation: CASLLARLDTIYF.

V and J are TRBV7-2 and TRBJ1-5; 8 nucleotides align to TRBD1. Trimming cost V 1 base and J 2 bases; bases outside gene matches: 1. Germline V lookup: CDR1 SGHTA, CDR2 FQGNSA. The CDR3 runs to 15 residues. Written as DNA, the CDR3 is TGTGCCAGCAGCTTAGTACAGGGGGGCAATCAGCCCCAGCATTTT. Translation gives CASSLVQGGNQPQHF.

This clonotype has only a few counts. The DNA of the CDR3 is TGTGCCAGCAGTCCCTCGGGGGGGATAGAGACCCAGTACTTC. Protein sequence: CASSPSGGIETQYF. The rearrangement links TRBV6-5 to TRBJ2-5, with 8 bases fitting TRBD2. V lost 5 bases to trimming and J lost 4 bases; unmatched junction nucleotides: 6. The CDR3 runs to 14 residues. Germline assignment: CDR1 MNHEY and CDR2 SVGAGI.

This clonotype was observed at least ten times. The CDR3 region has the DNA TGCAGTGCCGGGGACAGGGGGAGCACAGATACGCAGTATTTT. This encodes CSAGDRGSTDTQYF. The rearrangement links TRBV20-1 to TRBJ2-3, with TRBD1 identical over 11 bases. The germline CDR1 and CDR2 sequences are DFQATT and SNEGSKA (reference sequence). V was pared by 6 bases and J by 0 bases, with 2 bases of the junction left unmatched. This CDR3 is built from 14 residues.

This clonotype was seen more than once but under ten times. The J gene is TRBJ2-1, the V gene TRBV29-1; D is perhaps TRBD2 (5 bases). The CDR3 contains 15 residues. V dropped 5 bases and J dropped 0 bases, with 14 bases sitting between them. The germline V gene has CDR1 SQVTM and CDR2 ANQGSEA. CDR3 coding DNA: TGCAGCGTTCTCCCAGCGGCCGGCTCCTACAATGAGCAGTTCTTC. This codes for CSVLPAAGSYNEQFF.

This clonotype has a count of ten or more. The J gene is TRBJ1-3, the V gene TRBV19; 7 bases map to TRBD1. Germline lookup yields CDR1 LNHDA and CDR2 SQIVND (reference sequence). The CDR3 loop spans 15 amino acids. The V and J ends lost 4 bases and 1 base, in that order; junction bases with no gene match: 4. The chain's CDR3 is CASSTTGVSGNTIYF. CDR3 DNA: TGTGCCAGTAGTACTACAGGGGTATCTGGAAACACCATATATTTT. The whole variable domain, remainder taken from reference TRBV19 and TRBJ1-3, is DGGITQSPKYLFRKEGQNVTLSCEQNLNHDAMYWYRQDPGQGLRLIYYSQIVNDFQKGDIAEGYSVSREKKESFPLTVTSAQKNPTAFYLCASSTTGVSGNTIYFGEGSWLTVV.

Many counts were recorded for this clonotype. The rearrangement joins TRBV6-2 or TRBV6-3 to TRBJ1-6; D remains unclear. From germline, CDR1 is MNHEY and CDR2 SVGEGT. CDR3 length: 15 residues. Trimming stripped 1 base from V and 9 bases from J, with 13 bases between. CDR3 residues: CASSYYGERRSPLHF. The CDR3 nucleotides are TGTGCCAGCAGTTACTACGGGGAGCGGCGTTCACCCCTCCACTTT.

This clonotype was observed a few times. The V and J genes are TRBV7-9 and TRBJ2-1; a possible D gene is TRBD2 (6 bases). V lost 5 bases and J 5 bases, leaving 16 bases between the germline ends. The CDR3 is 15 residues long. Germline assignment: CDR1 SEHNR and CDR2 FQNEAQ (reference sequence). CDR3 sequence (DNA): TGTGCCAGCAGCCACACTAGCTTCAAGAACAATGAGCAGTTCTTC. Translation gives CASSHTSFKNNEQFF.

At least ten counts were recorded for this clonotype. V gene TRBV12-3 or TRBV12-4 combines with J gene TRBJ2-1; D call uncertain. This CDR3 has 15 residues. V gave up 0 bases and J gave up 0 bases, with 6 bases separating them. In DNA form, the CDR3 reads TGTGCCAGCAGTTTAGCGGGTAGCTCCTACAATGAGCAGTTCTTC. It translates to CASSLAGSSYNEQFF.

As regards this clonotype: This may arise from a read error, as a much more abundant clone is one base away. J is TRBJ2-1 and V is TRBV11-2, with 7 positions matching TRBD2. Trimming took 3 bases from V and 4 from J; bases not matched to a gene: 6. This CDR3 contains 15 residues. Germline values: CDR1 SGHAT, CDR2 FQNNGV. CDR3 coding DNA: TGTGCCAGCAGCTTTGAACTAGCGCCTTACAATGAGCAGTTCTTC. Its translation is CASSFELAPYNEQFF.

As for this clonotype: This clone may be a read error of a much larger clone one base away. The chain combines TRBV7-2 with TRBJ1-3; D unclear. V was cut by 1 base and J by 2 bases, with 9 bases left in between. CDR3 length: 15 residues. Per the germline V gene, CDR1 is SGHTA and CDR2 is FQGNSA. The CDR3 is CASSLGGSAGNTIYF. The CDR3, as DNA: TGTGCCAGCAGCTTAGGGGGATCGGCTGGAAACACCATATATTTT.

This clonotype came up many times. The CDR3 sequence: CASSQHSNQPQHF. In DNA form, the CDR3 reads TGTGCCAGCAGCCAGCATAGCAATCAGCCCCAGCATTTT. The chain recombines TRBV7-2 with TRBJ1-5, with unresolved D. Deletions cut 5 bases from V and 0 bases from J, with 5 bases between. Germline CDR1 SGHTA, CDR2 FQGNSA. There are 13 residues in the CDR3.

The gene calls are TRBV5-4 and TRBJ2-1; the D gene is possibly TRBD2 (6 bases). Germline CDR1 SGHNT, CDR2 YYREEE (reference sequence). This CDR3 has 13 amino acids. V lost 0 bases, J lost 12 bases, and 13 bases lay in between. The CDR3 bases are TGTGCCAGCAGCTTGGCGGGAGATTTCCGGCAGTTCTTC. Amino acids: CASSLAGDFRQFF.

This clonotype was detected ten times or more. The V and J genes are TRBV7-9 and TRBJ1-2, with D possibly being TRBD1 (6 bases). With 4 bases removed from V and 4 bases from J, the gap between germline ends came to 16 bases. The CDR3 is made up of 15 amino acids. CDR1 and CDR2 from the germline V gene are SEHNR and FQNEAQ (reference sequence). The CDR3 sequence is CASSSGTAGAYGYTF. CDR3 DNA sequence: TGTGCCAGCAGCTCCGGTACGGCGGGGGCCTATGGCTACACCTTC.

This clonotype was counted at least ten times. V usage is TRBV7-2 and J usage is TRBJ1-5; tentative D call: TRBD1 (5 bases). The germline gives CDR1 SGHTA, CDR2 FQGNSA. The length of the CDR3 is 17 residues. V was cut by 0 bases and J by 7 bases, with 19 bases left in between. The CDR3 reads CASSLAKGDPVSQPQHF. In DNA form, the CDR3 reads TGTGCCAGCAGCTTAGCTAAAGGGGATCCTGTATCACAGCCCCAGCATTTT.

The sample holds many counts of this clonotype. V is TRBV6-2 or TRBV6-3 and J is TRBJ2-3, with 13 bases lining up with TRBD2. With V trimmed by 2 bases and J by 5 bases, 4 bases remained unmatched. The CDR3 spans 16 residues. Germline CDR1 MNHEY, CDR2 SVGEGT. This CDR3 reads CASSYRLAGGRDTQYF. The CDR3 nucleotides read TGTGCCAGCAGTTACCGACTAGCGGGAGGCCGAGATACGCAGTATTTT.

This clonotype occurred many times. This chain uses TRBV28 with TRBJ2-7, with TRBD2 matching 12 bases. The CDR3 totals 14 residues. Germline lookup yields CDR1 MDHEN and CDR2 SYDVKM. V was pared by 7 bases and J by 4 bases, with 5 bases of the junction left unmatched. The CDR3: CASTSLAGGYEQYF. The CDR3 DNA is TGTGCCAGCACTTCACTAGCGGGAGGTTACGAGCAGTACTTC.

This clonotype was detected only a few times. The CDR3 nucleotides are TGTGCCAGCAGTGACGCCGGGACAGGGGGCTACGAGCAGTACTTC. It specifies CASSDAGTGGYEQYF. V usage is TRBV6-2 or TRBV6-3 and J usage is TRBJ2-7; 11 bases line up with TRBD1. Looked up from germline, CDR1 is MNHEY and CDR2 is SVGEGT. V gave up 5 bases and J gave up 3 bases; unmatched junction bases: 6. This CDR3 has 15 amino acids.

Many counts were recorded for this clonotype. This chain links TRBV5-4 with TRBJ2-3; D gene ambiguous. The CDR3 runs to 13 residues. In germline, CDR1 is SGHNT, CDR2 YYREEE (reference sequence). Trimming stripped 2 bases from V and 5 bases from J, with 9 bases between. CDR3 amino acids: CASSFERGDTQYF. CDR3 DNA: TGTGCCAGCAGCTTCGAGAGAGGAGATACGCAGTATTTT.

At least ten counts were recorded for this clonotype. The chain joins TRBV4-2 to TRBJ2-1, with 12 bases fitting TRBD2. With V trimmed by 0 bases and J by 6 bases, 9 bases remained unmatched. The germline gives CDR1 LGHNA, CDR2 YNFKEQ. This CDR3 comprises 18 residues. In DNA form, the CDR3 reads TGTGCCAGCAGCCAAGATGTACTAGCGGGAGGACGGGGCAATGAGCAGTTCTTC. As protein: CASSQDVLAGGRGNEQFF.

This clonotype appeared many times. The rearrangement joins TRBV7-2 to TRBJ1-1; possible D gene TRBD1, 6 bases. Trimming stripped 2 bases from V and 2 bases from J, with 9 bases between. The CDR3 totals 14 residues. Germline V gene lookup returns CDR1 SGHTA and CDR2 FQGNSA. CDR3 DNA sequence: TGTGCCAGCAGCTTACAGGACAGAAACACTGAAGCTTTCTTT. Protein sequence: CASSLQDRNTEAFF.

As regards this clonotype: Germline is not matched at one junction end, which may reflect a read error. The rearrangement joins TRBV13 to TRBJ1-4; tentative D call: TRBD1 (5 bases). The CDR3 has 15 amino acids. Germline loops: CDR1 PRHDT, CDR2 FYEKMQ (reference sequence). This chain's CDR3 is CASSHKRGTGEKQFF. CDR3 coding DNA: TGTGCCAGCAGCCACAAGCGGGGCACGGGGGAAAAACAGTTTTTT.

The rearrangement links TRBV5-6 to TRBJ2-2, with TRBD2 identical over 7 bases. Per the germline V gene, CDR1 is SGHDT and CDR2 is YYEEEE. This CDR3 comprises 16 residues. V dropped 0 bases and J dropped 4; count of bases not matched to a gene: 6. The CDR3 bases are TGTGCCAGCAGCTTGGGCCCAGGGAGGGGCACCGGGGAGCTGTTTTTT. Protein: CASSLGPGRGTGELFF.

In its sample, this clonotype was seen many times. The rearrangement joins TRBV7-8 to TRBJ1-4; 8 bases fit TRBD1. V was clipped by 6 bases and J by 2 bases; unmatched bases: 8. CDR3 length: 16 amino acids. Germline values: CDR1 SGHVS, CDR2 FQNEAQ. The CDR3 bases are TGTGCCAGCAGATCCCCAGGGGGCCTGACTAATGAAAAACTGTTTTTT. This codes for CASRSPGGLTNEKLFF.

This clonotype was counted ten times or more. The chain carries TRBV7-9 and TRBJ2-1, with D hard to call. The germline CDR1 and CDR2 sequences are SEHNR and FQNEAQ (reference sequence). The CDR3 runs 13 residues. V gave up 4 bases and J gave up 5 bases, with 9 bases separating them. The CDR3 sequence is CASSSRIDNEQFF. The CDR3 bases are TGTGCCAGCAGCTCCCGGATCGACAATGAGCAGTTCTTC.